Below, 4 T cell receptor beta chains from the same sample are listed, as sequenced in a study of CD8 T cells in Susac syndrome. RNA in amounts of about 0.5 to 1 ug was reverse transcribed with random hexamers. TCRdb ran MiXCR on the immunoSEQ multiplex PCR reads and lists one entry per CDR3 protein. The sample records roughly 400,000 distinct CDR3 sequences, approximately 85% being singletons. The sequenced material came from CD8+ T cells from PBMCs. Every receptor here comes from a human donor with multiple sclerosis.

This chain links TRBV7-9 with TRBJ2-1; 11 positions match TRBD1. V gave up 5 bases and J gave up 8 bases; unmatched junction bases: 5. CDR1 is SEHNR, CDR2 FQNEAQ, per germline (reference sequence). The CDR3 is 14 amino acids. CDR3 bases: TGTGCCAGCAGCGCCTGGGACAGGGGGTATGAGCAGTTCTTC. The encoded protein is CASSAWDRGYEQFF.

A single count supports this clonotype. The chain carries TRBV14 and TRBJ2-5, with a weak D call TRBD2 (5 bases). CDR1 is SGHDN and CDR2 is FVKESK in the germline V gene. The CDR3 covers 15 residues. Trimming pared 4 bases from V and 3 bases from J, leaving 15 bases between. The CDR3 protein is CASSRALTNKETQYF. CDR3 DNA sequence: TGTGCCAGCAGCCGAGCATTGACTAACAAAGAGACCCAGTACTTC.

The J gene is TRBJ2-1, the V gene TRBV27, with unresolved D. V was cut by 8 bases and J by 3 bases, with 11 bases left in between. CDR3 length: 13 amino acids. CDR1 is MNHEY, CDR2 SMNVEV, per germline (reference sequence). The CDR3 sequence is CASGLYRYNEQFF. CDR3 DNA sequence: TGTGCCAGCGGCCTCTATCGCTACAATGAGCAGTTCTTC.

The rearrangement joins TRBV19 to TRBJ2-1; possibly TRBD1 for D (5 bases). V gave up 4 bases and J gave up 10 bases, with 14 bases separating them. CDR1 LNHDA and CDR2 SQIVND come from the germline V gene (reference sequence). The CDR3 has 13 residues. CDR3 DNA: TGTGCCAGTAGTAACTTAGGGGTCCTCGAGCAGTTCTTC. Translating it yields CASSNLGVLEQFF.